The source of this T cell receptor beta chain is a study of T cell responses to AZD1222 COVID-19 vaccine. General observations from the study: Mostly white British, mostly female donors; authors suggested clonal diversity may be underestimated. Among AZD1222 vaccinees, only six or seven were seropositive at baseline. The study found Spike-specific TCR breadth and depth rose after two AZD1222 doses. Regions 160-218 and 743-854 dominated among vaccine-associated CD4 TCRs spanning spike.

On this clone: The antigen is unknown.

Germline V lookup: CDR1 LGHNA, CDR2 YNFKEQ. The CDR3 is made up of 13 amino acids. With 0 bases removed from V and 6 bases from J, the gap between germline ends came to 8 bases. Using immunoSEQ multiplex PCR, the repertoire was profiled, and TCRdb retains in-frame clones only, with some absent. Among 120,000 or so clones listed, around 89% were seen once. The V and J genes are TRBV4-2 and TRBJ1-2; D is ambiguous. This receptor was identified in an adult in good health. The sample consisted of peripheral blood, taken on day 0 of MenACWY control vaccination. The CDR3: CASSQDLRDGYTF. The CDR3 DNA follows: TGTGCCAGCAGCCAAGATCTCCGGGATGGCTACACCTTC.